This note documents a single T cell receptor beta chain sequence. The antigen is unknown. The sample belongs to a study of cytomegalovirus exposure and HLA in healthy donors. Study observations and caveats: It was approximately 170 TCR beta chains that were listed as cytomegalovirus-associated. Three chains linked to CMV were shown in vitro to be specific for CMV antigens. By a later analysis, the bulk of CMV-associated TCR beta chains appeared HLA-restricted.

CDR1 is SGDLS and CDR2 is YYNGEE in the germline V gene. The CDR3 extends over 16 amino acids. The V gene lost 7 bases and the J gene lost 2 bases, with 20 bases spanning the gap. Use of 60 Vbeta and 13 Jbeta primers characterized the PCR. Clones were read by immunoSEQ multiplex PCR, and TCRdb kept only the in-frame ones, dropping some. Of 95,000 to 100,000 clones listed, about four fifths are singletons. The receptor comes from a woman in her thirties or forties in good health and CMV-seronegative. What was sequenced was PBMCs. This chain connects TRBV9 to TRBJ2-3, with D perhaps TRBD2 (5 bases). As DNA, the CDR3 is TGTGCCAGCGATAGAGGGTTAGGTCAAGTCACAGATACGCAGTATTTT. Amino acid sequence: CASDRGLGQVTDTQYF.